The 32 T cell receptor beta chains presented below share a single source sample, sequenced in a study of blood T cell repertoires in COVID-19 (TCRdb year 2020). The method behind the library was the immunoSEQ multiplex PCR assay. TCRdb carries this immuneACCESS record with in-frame sequences only. Its versions omit some clonotypes, under half of them owing to an unresolved V gene in the studies checked, with the rest unexplained. In this sample the table shows tens of thousands of clones, 90% of which occur a single time. Jointly, the top ten make up around 1.3% of the sample. Sequencing input: peripheral blood. These receptors all come from a man in his fifties or sixties with acute or convalescent COVID-19.

V usage is TRBV27 and J usage is TRBJ1-1, with D perhaps matching TRBD1 (5 bases). The germline CDR1 and CDR2 sequences are MNHEY and SMNVEV (reference sequence). This CDR3 spans 17 amino acids. V was pared by 2 bases and J by 1 base, with 17 bases between. The CDR3 region has the DNA TGTGCCAGCAGTTTAATTAGACCGGGACTCGGGAACACTGAAGCTTTCTTT. It encodes CASSLIRPGLGNTEAFF.

This clone appeared once. The V and J genes are TRBV5-1 and TRBJ1-2; D uncertain. V lost 5 bases and J lost 4, with 12 bases in between. This CDR3 spans 13 amino acids. Germline V gene sequence: CDR1 SGHRS, CDR2 YFSETQ. CDR3 DNA sequence: TGCGCCAGCAGTGAGGAGACTCTCTATGGCTACACCTTC. Its translation: CASSEETLYGYTF.

The chain is built from TRBV19 and TRBJ2-6, with 9 bases matching TRBD1. This CDR3 contains 19 residues. Germline-derived CDR1 and CDR2 are LNHDA and SQIVND (reference sequence). The V gene end was trimmed by 7 bases and the J gene end by 1 base; junction bases not matched to a gene: 14. CDR3 sequence: CASNEDRGFVLSGANVLTF. The CDR3 DNA reads as TGTGCCAGTAACGAGGACAGGGGATTTGTTTTGTCTGGGGCCAACGTCCTGACTTTC.

CDR3 DNA: TGCGCCAGCAGCCAAGTCTGGGGAGGGAGTCAGCCCCAGCATTTT. It is translated as CASSQVWGGSQPQHF. The V and J genes are TRBV4-1 and TRBJ1-5; unclear D gene. Germline CDR1 reads MGHRA; CDR2 reads YSYEKL. The V end lost 1 base, the J end lost 6 bases, and 13 bases lay between the germline ends. This CDR3 comprises 15 residues.

The chain couples TRBV6-5 to TRBJ1-1; unclear D gene. Germline V CDR1 and CDR2: MNHEY, SVGAGI. This CDR3 is 14 amino acids long. Trimming removed 7 bases at V and 2 bases at J, with 14 bases between. CDR3 sequence reads: CASTTRGVNTEAFF. The DNA of the CDR3 is TGTGCCAGCACCACACGGGGAGTAAACACTGAAGCTTTCTTT.

V usage is TRBV2 and J usage is TRBJ1-6, with a tentative D call TRBD1 (5 bases). The germline gives CDR1 SNHLY, CDR2 FYNNEI. There are 17 residues in the CDR3. V was cut by 7 bases and J by 4 bases, with 20 bases left in between. Written as DNA, the CDR3 is TGTGCCAGCATGCGAGACAGACTCTCGCCGTATAATTCACCCCTCCACTTT. Its protein product is CASMRDRLSPYNSPLHF.

Here the CDR3 DNA reads TGTGCCAGCAGCCAAGATTTCCCTAGCGGGATTTTTCATACGCAGTATTTT. This sequence encodes CASSQDFPSGIFHTQYF. This chain connects TRBV3-1 (or the pseudogene TRBV3-2) to TRBJ2-3; TRBD2 aligns across 9 bases. Looked up from germline, CDR1 is LGHDT and CDR2 is YNNKEL (reference sequence). The CDR3 length is 17 residues. J lost 7 bases, V lost 0 bases, and 11 bases had no gene match.

The J gene is TRBJ1-1, the V gene TRBV29-1; 8 bases match TRBD1. V dropped 0 bases and J dropped 3; count of bases not matched to a gene: 15. There are 18 residues in the CDR3. CDR1 and CDR2 (germline): SQVTM, ANQGSEA. The CDR3 protein is CSVEDLSRGQLVDTEAFF. In nucleotides, the CDR3 is TGCAGCGTTGAAGATCTCTCCAGGGGGCAGTTAGTAGACACTGAAGCTTTCTTT.

The rearrangement joins TRBV12-3 or TRBV12-4 to TRBJ1-4; D not certain. The ends were cut back, 5 bases at V and 8 bases at J, with 12 bases in the middle. This CDR3 has 13 amino acids. As DNA, the CDR3 is TGTGCCAGCAGTAGGGAGTCCGGGGAAAAACTGTTTTTT. Its translation is CASSRESGEKLFF.

The rearrangement uses TRBV10-3 and TRBJ1-1, with 7 bases aligning to TRBD1. The CDR3 sequence is 15 residues long. J was trimmed by 0 bases and V by 6 bases; bases with no gene match: 7. Germline V gene data show CDR1 as ENHRY and CDR2 as SYGVKD. In DNA form, the CDR3 reads TGTGCCATCAGGCCGCGACAGGGATTGAACACTGAAGCTTTCTTT. The encoded protein is CAIRPRQGLNTEAFF.

The rearrangement joins TRBV19 to TRBJ1-1; D remains ambiguous. This CDR3 is built from 16 residues. CDR1 LNHDA and CDR2 SQIVND come from the germline V gene (reference sequence). The V end was cut by 2 bases, the J end by 4 bases, with 17 bases between. The CDR3 loop is CASSIYREPRSTEAFF. CDR3 nucleotide sequence: TGTGCCAGTAGTATATACCGGGAGCCCAGATCCACTGAAGCTTTCTTT.

The chain is built from TRBV3-1 (or the pseudogene TRBV3-2) and TRBJ1-1; D may be TRBD1 (6 bases). CDR1 is LGHDT, CDR2 YNNKEL, per germline (reference sequence). V shed 1 base and J shed 1 base, with 10 bases lying between them. There are 15 residues in the CDR3. CDR3 region: CASSQGGRGNTEAFF. CDR3 nucleotide sequence: TGTGCCAGCAGCCAAGGGGGCAGGGGGAACACTGAAGCTTTCTTT.

The chain recombines TRBV7-9 with TRBJ2-5; D gene unclear. The CDR3 is made up of 13 amino acids. Germline CDR1 reads SEHNR; CDR2 reads FQNEAQ (reference sequence). Trimming pared 2 bases from V and 2 bases from J, leaving 6 bases between. The CDR3 region is CASSLNFQETQYF. The CDR3, as DNA: TGTGCCAGCAGCTTAAACTTTCAAGAGACCCAGTACTTC.

This clone was seen a handful of times. The CDR3 spells CASSLGYRGRFADTQYF. CDR3 in DNA: TGTGCCAGCAGCTTAGGTTACAGGGGGCGATTTGCAGATACGCAGTATTTT. The chain uses TRBV7-2 and TRBJ2-3, with 9 bases aligning to TRBD1. Germline trimming cut 1 base from V and 4 bases from J; bases unmatched to any gene: 9. The CDR3 is made up of 17 amino acids. Germline V gene sequence: CDR1 SGHTA, CDR2 FQGNSA.

The gene calls are TRBV7-2 and TRBJ2-1; D not resolved. Trimming removed 4 bases at V and 12 bases at J, with 13 bases between. Germline V gene sequence: CDR1 SGHTA, CDR2 FQGNSA. This CDR3 has 12 amino acids. CDR3 loop: CASSSYSKLQFF. CDR3 DNA sequence: TGTGCCAGCAGCTCTTACTCGAAACTGCAGTTCTTC.

This clone was picked up one time. The rearrangement links TRBV5-1 to TRBJ1-4; the D is unclear. The CDR3 covers 15 residues. Trimming shortened V by 6 bases and J by 4 bases, and 16 bases separated the two germline ends. CDR1 and CDR2 (germline): SGHRS, YFSETQ. The CDR3 DNA reads TGCGCCAGCACCCCTTCCCCAGGAAGTAATGAAAAACTGTTTTTT. This gives the protein CASTPSPGSNEKLFF.

This chain links TRBV2 with TRBJ1-1; 8 bases are a match to TRBD1. The CDR3 runs to 15 residues. V trimming: 6 bases; J trimming: 0 bases; junction bases outside the gene matches: 6. Germline V gene lookup returns CDR1 SNHLY and CDR2 FYNNEI. Written as DNA, the CDR3 is TGTGCCAGCAGGGGACAGGCCCTCATGAACACTGAAGCTTTCTTT. It translates to CASRGQALMNTEAFF.

The chain has TRBV4-2 and TRBJ1-4; D perhaps matches TRBD1 (6 bases). CDR3 size: 16 residues. The germline V and J ends were trimmed by 4 bases and 0 bases, with 12 bases remaining between them. From germline, CDR1 is LGHNA and CDR2 YNFKEQ. The CDR3 spells CASSPSGAPTNEKLFF. The CDR3 region has the DNA TGTGCCAGCAGCCCGTCAGGGGCGCCAACTAATGAAAAACTGTTTTTT.

The V gene is TRBV19, the J gene TRBJ1-5; no clear D. There are 16 residues in the CDR3. V gave up 5 bases and J gave up 5 bases, with 19 bases separating them. Germline V lookup: CDR1 LNHDA, CDR2 SQIVND (reference sequence). The DNA for the CDR3 is TGTGCCAGTAGTTCAGGACGGGCCAGAGGGCATCAGCCCCAGCATTTT. This codes for CASSSGRARGHQPQHF.

The genes are TRBV18 and TRBJ2-2; the D is unclear. This CDR3 has 13 residues. V lost 3 bases to trimming and J lost 1 base, with 3 bases between them. CDR1 and CDR2 from the germline V gene are KGHSH and LQKENI. CDR3 in DNA: TGTGCCAGCTCACCTCAGAACACCGGGGAGCTGTTTTTT. This codes for CASSPQNTGELFF. Using reference TRBV18 and TRBJ2-2 for the parts outside the CDR3, the full variable domain is NAGVMQNPRHLVRRRGQEARLRCSPMKGHSHVYWYRQLPEEGLKFMVYLQKENIIDESGMPKERFSAEFPKEGPSILRIQQVVRGDSAAYFCASSPQNTGELFFGEGSRLTVL.

The chain recombines TRBV2 with TRBJ1-4; no reliable D call. This CDR3 is 13 amino acids long. The ends were cut back, 5 bases at V and 6 bases at J, with 10 bases in the middle. Germline values: CDR1 SNHLY, CDR2 FYNNEI. The CDR3 region is CASSSQYDEKLFF. CDR3 coding DNA: TGTGCCAGCAGTTCACAGTATGATGAAAAACTGTTTTTT.

The J gene is TRBJ2-7, the V gene TRBV29-1; 8 bases align to TRBD1. Germline CDR1 is SQVTM and CDR2 is ANQGSEA. J gave up 0 bases and V 1 base, and 5 bases lay outside the gene matches. The length of the CDR3 is 15 residues. The CDR3 sequence: CSVEGGDRSSYEQYF. In DNA form, the CDR3 reads TGCAGCGTTGAAGGTGGGGACAGGTCCTCCTACGAGCAGTACTTC.

V is TRBV6-6 and J is TRBJ1-1; D call uncertain. CDR1 and CDR2 (germline): MNHNY, SVGAGI (reference sequence). The CDR3 covers 12 residues. V shed 7 bases and J shed 0 bases, with 6 bases lying between them. The CDR3 here is CASKRMNTEAFF. In DNA form, the CDR3 reads TGTGCCAGCAAGCGGATGAACACTGAAGCTTTCTTT.

V usage is TRBV4-1 and J usage is TRBJ2-7; D gene uncertain. The CDR3 covers 16 residues. Germline CDR1 is MGHRA and CDR2 is YSYEKL. The V end was cut by 2 bases, the J end by 0 bases, with 14 bases between. CDR3: CASSQRWADNSYEQYF. CDR3 nucleotides: TGCGCCAGCAGCCAAAGATGGGCAGACAACTCCTACGAGCAGTACTTC.

The chain couples TRBV12-5 to TRBJ1-6; TRBD1 matches at 7 bases. The CDR3 is 15 residues long. Germline assignment: CDR1 LGHNT and CDR2 FRNRAP. The junction had 7 bases not matched to a gene; V was cut back by 4 bases and J by 7 bases. The CDR3 nucleotides read TGTGCTAGTGGTTCGACAGGGCATGACAATTCACCCCTCCACTTT. It encodes CASGSTGHDNSPLHF.

This clone was picked up a small number of times. This specimen includes other DNA sequences encoding the same CDR3. The V call is TRBV4-1, the J call TRBJ1-6; 11 bases are shared with TRBD1. CDR1 is MGHRA and CDR2 is YSYEKL in the germline V gene. V lost 0 bases, J lost 10 bases, and 2 bases stayed unmatched. The CDR3 contains 15 residues. As DNA, the CDR3 is TGCGCCAGCAGCCAAGAAGGGACAGGGGGGTCACCCCTCCACTTT. Translated: CASSQEGTGGSPLHF.

CDR3 residues: CASSVAPDQPQHF. The CDR3 nucleotides are TGTGCCAGCAGCGTAGCTCCCGATCAGCCCCAGCATTTT. The chain combines TRBV9 with TRBJ1-5; D is unclear. CDR3 length: 13 residues. Germline V gene lookup returns CDR1 SGDLS and CDR2 YYNGEE. V lost 0 bases and J 5 bases, leaving 6 bases between the germline ends.

The V gene is TRBV6-5, the J gene TRBJ1-5; D may be TRBD1 (5 bases). V shed 5 bases and J shed 2 bases, with 13 bases lying between them. This CDR3 region has 15 residues. Germline V gives CDR1 MNHEY, CDR2 SVGAGI. CDR3 coding DNA: TGTGCCAGCAGTCGGACATTCGGCCGCAATCAGCCCCAGCATTTT. This codes for CASSRTFGRNQPQHF.

This rearrangement joins TRBV18 to TRBJ1-3; TRBD1 is a possible D gene (5 bases). V was clipped by 6 bases and J by 1 base, with 13 bases between them. CDR1 and CDR2 (germline): KGHSH, LQKENI. This CDR3 region has 15 residues. The CDR3 sequence is CASSLGQTSGNTIYF. CDR3 sequence (DNA): TGTGCCAGCTCTCTAGGACAAACTTCTGGAAACACCATATATTTT.

The sample holds a few counts of this clone. The CDR3 nucleotides are TGCGCCAGCAGCCCGGGGGCGCAGGGGGCTAGCTATGGCTACACCTTC. This codes for CASSPGAQGASYGYTF. The V and J genes are TRBV5-1 and TRBJ1-2; the match to TRBD1 covers 8 bases. In germline, CDR1 is SGHRS, CDR2 YFSETQ. There are 16 residues in the CDR3. After removal of 4 bases from V and 4 bases from J, the junction contained 12 bases not matched to a gene.

The chain couples TRBV15 to TRBJ1-4; 9 bases are shared with TRBD1. The length of the CDR3 is 13 residues. Germline V gene data show CDR1 as LNHNV and CDR2 as YYDKDF (reference sequence). Unmatched junction bases numbered 0, after V lost 8 bases and J lost 2 bases. The CDR3 reads CATGTGTNEKLFF. The CDR3 coding sequence is TGTGCCACCGGGACAGGGACTAATGAAAAACTGTTTTTT.

This chain joins TRBV30 and TRBJ2-1; 11 bases match TRBD2. The CDR3 has 15 residues. Looked up from germline, CDR1 is GTSNPN and CDR2 is SVGIG (reference sequence). The V gene end was trimmed by 3 bases and the J gene end by 16 bases; junction bases not matched to a gene: 17. The CDR3 region is CAWSDRVPLAGDPFF. Here the CDR3 DNA reads TGTGCCTGGAGCGACAGGGTCCCACTAGCGGGGGACCCCTTCTTC.